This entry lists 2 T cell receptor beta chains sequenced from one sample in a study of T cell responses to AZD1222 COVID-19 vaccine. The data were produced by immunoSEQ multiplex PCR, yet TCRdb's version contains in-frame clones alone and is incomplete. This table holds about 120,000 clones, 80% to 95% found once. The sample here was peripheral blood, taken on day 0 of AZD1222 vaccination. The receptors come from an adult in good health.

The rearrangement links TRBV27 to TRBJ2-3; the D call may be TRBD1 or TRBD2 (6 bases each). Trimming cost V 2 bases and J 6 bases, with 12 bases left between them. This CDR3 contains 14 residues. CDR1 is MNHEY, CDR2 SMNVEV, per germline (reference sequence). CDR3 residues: CASSLGGGRDTQYF. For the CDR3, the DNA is TGTGCCAGCAGTTTAGGAGGGGGAAGGGATACGCAGTATTTT.

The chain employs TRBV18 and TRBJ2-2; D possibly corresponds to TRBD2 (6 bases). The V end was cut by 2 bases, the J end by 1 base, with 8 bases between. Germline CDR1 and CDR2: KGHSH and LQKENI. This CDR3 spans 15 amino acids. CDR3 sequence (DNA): TGTGCCAGCTCACCAAGAGCGGGGAACACCGGGGAGCTGTTTTTT. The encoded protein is CASSPRAGNTGELFF.